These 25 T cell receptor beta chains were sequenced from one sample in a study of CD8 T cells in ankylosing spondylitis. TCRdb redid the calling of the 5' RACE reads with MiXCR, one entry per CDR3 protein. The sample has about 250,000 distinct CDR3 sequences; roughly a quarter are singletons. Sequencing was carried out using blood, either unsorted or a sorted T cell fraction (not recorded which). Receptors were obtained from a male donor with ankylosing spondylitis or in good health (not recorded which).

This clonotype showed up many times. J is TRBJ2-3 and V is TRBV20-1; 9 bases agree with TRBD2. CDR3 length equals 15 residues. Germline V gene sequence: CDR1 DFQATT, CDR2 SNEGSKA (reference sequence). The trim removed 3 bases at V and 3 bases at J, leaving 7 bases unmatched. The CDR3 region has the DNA TGCAGTGCTAGCCTGCCTAGCGGGGCAACAGATACGCAGTATTTT. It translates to CSASLPSGATDTQYF.

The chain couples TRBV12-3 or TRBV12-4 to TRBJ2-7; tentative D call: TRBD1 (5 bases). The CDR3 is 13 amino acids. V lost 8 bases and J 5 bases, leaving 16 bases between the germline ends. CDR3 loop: CASGHLLDNEQYF. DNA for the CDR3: TGTGCCAGCGGTCACCTCTTGGACAACGAGCAGTACTTC.

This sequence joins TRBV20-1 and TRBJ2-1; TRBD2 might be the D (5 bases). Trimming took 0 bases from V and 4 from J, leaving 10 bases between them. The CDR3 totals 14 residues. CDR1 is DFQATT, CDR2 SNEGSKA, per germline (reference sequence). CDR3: CSAREAAGYNEQFF. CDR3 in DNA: TGCAGTGCTAGAGAGGCTGCGGGTTACAATGAGCAGTTCTTC.

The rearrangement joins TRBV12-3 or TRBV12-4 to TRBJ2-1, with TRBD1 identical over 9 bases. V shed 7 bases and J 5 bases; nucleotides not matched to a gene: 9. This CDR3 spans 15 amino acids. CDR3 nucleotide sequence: TGTGCCAGCACCGGCGGGACAGGGTACAACAATGAGCAGTTCTTC. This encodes CASTGGTGYNNEQFF.

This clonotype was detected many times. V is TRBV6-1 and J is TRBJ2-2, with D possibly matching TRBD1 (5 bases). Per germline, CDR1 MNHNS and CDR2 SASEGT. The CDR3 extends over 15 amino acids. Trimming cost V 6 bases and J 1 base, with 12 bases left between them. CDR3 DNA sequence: TGTGCCAGCAGGGCAGACAGAAAGAACACCGGGGAGCTGTTTTTT. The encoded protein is CASRADRKNTGELFF.

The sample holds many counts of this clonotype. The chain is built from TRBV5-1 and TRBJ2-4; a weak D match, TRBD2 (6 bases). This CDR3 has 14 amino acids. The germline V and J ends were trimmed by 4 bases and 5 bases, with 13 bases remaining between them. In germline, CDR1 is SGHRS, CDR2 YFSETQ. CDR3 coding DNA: TGCGCCAGCAGCGGAGGGGAATCCCAAAACATTCAGTACTTC. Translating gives CASSGGESQNIQYF.

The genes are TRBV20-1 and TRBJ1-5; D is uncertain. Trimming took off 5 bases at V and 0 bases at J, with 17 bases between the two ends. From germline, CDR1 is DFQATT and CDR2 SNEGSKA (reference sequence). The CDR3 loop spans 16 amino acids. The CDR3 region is CSADDSTPNSNQPQHF. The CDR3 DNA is TGCAGTGCTGACGACTCGACACCGAATAGCAATCAGCCCCAGCATTTT.

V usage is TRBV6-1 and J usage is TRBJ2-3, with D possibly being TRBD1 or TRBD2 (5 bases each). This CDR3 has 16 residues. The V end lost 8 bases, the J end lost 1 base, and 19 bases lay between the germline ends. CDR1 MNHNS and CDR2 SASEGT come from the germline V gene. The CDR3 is CASGKGVGVRTDTQYF. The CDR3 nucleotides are TGTGCCAGCGGGAAAGGGGTCGGGGTTCGCACAGATACGCAGTATTTT.

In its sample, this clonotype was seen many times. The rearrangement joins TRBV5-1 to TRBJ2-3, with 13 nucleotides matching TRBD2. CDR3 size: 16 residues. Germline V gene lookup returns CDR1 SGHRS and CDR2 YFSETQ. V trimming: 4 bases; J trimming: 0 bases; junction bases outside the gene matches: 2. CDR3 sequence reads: CASSPGLAGSTDTQYF. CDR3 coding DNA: TGCGCCAGCAGCCCGGGACTAGCGGGGAGCACAGATACGCAGTATTTT.

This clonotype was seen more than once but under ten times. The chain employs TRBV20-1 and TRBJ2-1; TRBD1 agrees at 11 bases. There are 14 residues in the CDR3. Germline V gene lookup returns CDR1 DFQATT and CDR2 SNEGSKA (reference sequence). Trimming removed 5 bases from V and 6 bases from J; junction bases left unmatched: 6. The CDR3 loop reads CSAPGTGGFNEQFF. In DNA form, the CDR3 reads TGCAGTGCTCCAGGGACAGGGGGTTTCAATGAGCAGTTCTTC.

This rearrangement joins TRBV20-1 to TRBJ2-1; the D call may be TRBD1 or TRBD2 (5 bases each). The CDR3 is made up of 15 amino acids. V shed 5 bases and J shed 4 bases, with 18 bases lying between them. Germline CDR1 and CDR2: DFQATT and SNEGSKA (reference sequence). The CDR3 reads CSAPSGTSRYNEQFF. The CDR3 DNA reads TGCAGTGCTCCGTCCGGGACGTCGAGGTACAATGAGCAGTTCTTC.

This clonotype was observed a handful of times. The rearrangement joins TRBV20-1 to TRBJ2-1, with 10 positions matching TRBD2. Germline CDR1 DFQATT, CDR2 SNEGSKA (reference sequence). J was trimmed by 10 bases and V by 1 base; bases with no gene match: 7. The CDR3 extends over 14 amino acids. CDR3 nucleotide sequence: TGCAGTGCTAGAGTATCACTAGCGGGGCTGGAGCAGTTCTTC. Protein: CSARVSLAGLEQFF.

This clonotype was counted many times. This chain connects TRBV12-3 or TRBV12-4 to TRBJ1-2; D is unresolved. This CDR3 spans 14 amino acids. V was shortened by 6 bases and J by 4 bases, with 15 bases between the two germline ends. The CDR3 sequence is CASSRSSGGYGYTF. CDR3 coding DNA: TGTGCCAGCAGCCGGAGTTCAGGTGGCTATGGCTACACCTTC.

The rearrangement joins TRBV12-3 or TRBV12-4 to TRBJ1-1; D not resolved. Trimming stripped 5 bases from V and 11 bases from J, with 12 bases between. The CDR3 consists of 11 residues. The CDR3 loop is CASSPGMGAFF. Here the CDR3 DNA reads TGTGCCAGCAGTCCTGGAATGGGGGCTTTCTTT.

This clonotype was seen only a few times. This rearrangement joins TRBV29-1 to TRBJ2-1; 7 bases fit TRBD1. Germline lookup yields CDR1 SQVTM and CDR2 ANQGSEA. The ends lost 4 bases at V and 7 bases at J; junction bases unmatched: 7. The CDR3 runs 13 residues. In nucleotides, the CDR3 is TGCAGCGTTGGTCCAGGGGGTTTGAATGAGCAGTTCTTC. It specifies CSVGPGGLNEQFF.

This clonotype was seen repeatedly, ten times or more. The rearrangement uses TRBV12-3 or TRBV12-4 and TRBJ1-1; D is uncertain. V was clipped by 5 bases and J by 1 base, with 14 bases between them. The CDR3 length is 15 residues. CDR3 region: CASSIDTRSNTEAFF. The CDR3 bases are TGTGCCAGCAGTATAGACACTCGATCGAACACTGAAGCTTTCTTT.

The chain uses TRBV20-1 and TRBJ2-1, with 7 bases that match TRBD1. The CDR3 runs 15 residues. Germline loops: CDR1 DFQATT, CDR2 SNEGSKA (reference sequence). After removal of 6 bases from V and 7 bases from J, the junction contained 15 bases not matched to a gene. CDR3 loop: CSAKKTGPGYNEQFF. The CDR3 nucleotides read TGCAGTGCAAAAAAGACAGGGCCGGGTTATAATGAGCAGTTCTTC.

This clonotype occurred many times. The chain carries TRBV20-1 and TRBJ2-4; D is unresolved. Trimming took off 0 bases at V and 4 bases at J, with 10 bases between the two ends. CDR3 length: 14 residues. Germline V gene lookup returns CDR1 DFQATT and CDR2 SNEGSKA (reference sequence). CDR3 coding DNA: TGCAGTGCTAGAGATACAAAACTGAAAAACATTCAGTACTTC. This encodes CSARDTKLKNIQYF.

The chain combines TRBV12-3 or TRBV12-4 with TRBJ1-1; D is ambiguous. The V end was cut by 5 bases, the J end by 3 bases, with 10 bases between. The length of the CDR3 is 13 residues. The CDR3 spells CASSLSGYTEAFF. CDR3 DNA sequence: TGTGCCAGCAGTCTGTCAGGATACACTGAAGCTTTCTTT.

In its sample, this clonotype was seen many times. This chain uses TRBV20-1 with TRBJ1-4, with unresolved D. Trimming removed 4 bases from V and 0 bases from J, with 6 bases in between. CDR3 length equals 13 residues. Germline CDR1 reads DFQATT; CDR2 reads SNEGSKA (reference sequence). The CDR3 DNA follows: TGCAGTGCTATTGCCGCAACTAATGAAAAACTGTTTTTT. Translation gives CSAIAATNEKLFF.

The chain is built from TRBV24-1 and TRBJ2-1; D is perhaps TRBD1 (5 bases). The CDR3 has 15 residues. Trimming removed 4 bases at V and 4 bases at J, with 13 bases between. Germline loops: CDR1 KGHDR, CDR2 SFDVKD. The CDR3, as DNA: TGTGCCACCAGTGAGAGCGACAGATCTTACAATGAGCAGTTCTTC. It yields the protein CATSESDRSYNEQFF.

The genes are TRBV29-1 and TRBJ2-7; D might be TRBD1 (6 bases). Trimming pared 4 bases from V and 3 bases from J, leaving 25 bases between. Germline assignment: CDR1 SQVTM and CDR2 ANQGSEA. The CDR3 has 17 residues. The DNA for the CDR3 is TGCAGCGTTGCCCTCTTTGGGAATACGGGGACATACTACGAGCAGTACTTC. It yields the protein CSVALFGNTGTYYEQYF.

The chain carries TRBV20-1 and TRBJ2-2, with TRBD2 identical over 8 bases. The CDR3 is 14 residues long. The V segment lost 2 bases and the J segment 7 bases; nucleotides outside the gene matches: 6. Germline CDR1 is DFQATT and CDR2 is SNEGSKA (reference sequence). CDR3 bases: TGCAGTGCTAGAAGCGGGGGAGCGGGCGGGGAGCTGTTTTTT. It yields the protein CSARSGGAGGELFF.

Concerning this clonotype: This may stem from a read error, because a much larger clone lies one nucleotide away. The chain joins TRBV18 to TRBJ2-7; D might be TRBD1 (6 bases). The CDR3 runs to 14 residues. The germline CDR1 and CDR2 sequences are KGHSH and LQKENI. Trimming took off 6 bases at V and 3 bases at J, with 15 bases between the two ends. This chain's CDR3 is CASSRQDTDYEQYF. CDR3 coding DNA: TGTGCCAGCTCGCGACAGGATACGGACTACGAGCAGTACTTC.

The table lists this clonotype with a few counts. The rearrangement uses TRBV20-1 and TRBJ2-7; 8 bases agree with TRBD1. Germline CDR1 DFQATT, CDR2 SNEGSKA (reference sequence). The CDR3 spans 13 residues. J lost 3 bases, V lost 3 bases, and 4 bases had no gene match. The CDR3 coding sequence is TGCAGTGCTAGTGTCGGACAGGGCTACGAGCAGTACTTC. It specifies CSASVGQGYEQYF.